The clone carrying this T cell receptor beta chain was observed a few times. What it recognizes is unknown. These data come from a study of cytomegalovirus exposure and HLA in healthy donors. With V trimmed by 2 bases and J by 1 base, 5 bases remained unmatched. The CDR3 covers 16 residues. The germline V gene encodes CDR1 LNHNV and CDR2 YYDKDF (reference sequence). It was with 60 Vbeta and 13 Jbeta primers that the PCR ran. The method was immunoSEQ multiplex PCR; TCRdb's version includes in-frame clones alone and lacks a portion of them. In the table there are fewer than 100,000 clones, 7.6% of which are singletons. Broader study findings: The study listed under 200 cytomegalovirus-associated TCR beta chains.

V and J are TRBV15 and TRBJ1-1; 9 bases align to TRBD1. The material sequenced was PBMCs. This TCR was recovered from a man in his fifties in good health and CMV-seronegative. This CDR3 is CATSRYRGLWNTEAFF. The CDR3 DNA follows: TGTGCCACCAGCAGATACAGGGGGCTGTGGAACACTGAAGCTTTCTTT.